The 19 T cell receptor beta chains presented below share a single source sample, sequenced in a study of Ad26.COV2.S vaccination and SARS-CoV-2 variants. Produced via immunoSEQ multiplex PCR; TCRdb's table is partial and in-frame only. The sample comprises fewer than 900,000 clones, around 89% of which are singletons, and about 1.5% rests with the top ten. Treatment described: approximately 18 received Ad26.COV2.S at low or high dose, single or two shots; several received placebo; per-sample allocation not given. The investigators took samples on day 63 after the first vaccine or placebo injection. The starting material was peripheral blood, obtained in a trial of Ad26.COV2.S vaccine versus placebo. The receptors shown here come from a person between 18 and 59 years old who received the Ad26.COV2.S COVID-19 vaccine or a placebo.

This clone has only one observation. The chain joins TRBV5-1 to TRBJ2-1; 8 bases align to TRBD2. Germline V gene lookup returns CDR1 SGHRS and CDR2 YFSETQ. The CDR3 length is 14 residues. V lost 4 bases and J lost 8; bases outside the gene matches: 8. CDR3 protein: CASSRGTSSHEQFF. CDR3 DNA sequence: TGCGCCAGCAGCCGCGGGACTAGTTCCCATGAGCAGTTCTTC.

This chain uses TRBV6-6 with TRBJ2-3, with D possibly being TRBD1 (5 bases). V was pared by 2 bases and J by 0 bases, with 12 bases between. The CDR3 contains 16 residues. The V gene's germline CDR1 is MNHNY and CDR2 SVGAGI (reference sequence). This chain's CDR3 is CASSYMTARSTDTQYF. The CDR3 coding sequence is TGTGCCAGCAGTTACATGACAGCCAGGAGCACAGATACGCAGTATTTT.

The rearrangement uses TRBV7-9 and TRBJ1-3; D uncertain. Germline V gene data show CDR1 as SEHNR and CDR2 as FQNEAQ (reference sequence). The CDR3 spans 13 residues. V lost 7 bases and J lost 6, with 13 bases in between. The CDR3 loop reads CASIYSQANTIYF. In DNA form, the CDR3 reads TGTGCCAGCATTTACAGCCAAGCAAACACCATATATTTT.

This chain uses TRBV9 with TRBJ1-1; D gene ambiguous. V was trimmed by 1 base and J by 3 bases, leaving 13 bases between them. The CDR3 sequence is 15 residues long. From germline, CDR1 is SGDLS and CDR2 YYNGEE. The CDR3 region is CASSVFGVGDTEAFF. The CDR3, as DNA: TGTGCCAGCAGCGTATTTGGGGTTGGGGACACTGAAGCTTTCTTT.

The genes are TRBV5-4 and TRBJ2-2; possible D gene TRBD2, 5 bases. Germline V lookup: CDR1 SGHNT, CDR2 YYREEE (reference sequence). The CDR3 length is 15 residues. The ends were cut back, 2 bases at V and 5 bases at J, with 13 bases in the middle. The CDR3 reads CASSLYQSGTGELFF. CDR3 nucleotides: TGTGCCAGCAGCTTATATCAATCGGGGACCGGGGAGCTGTTTTTT.

The rearrangement links TRBV4-2 to TRBJ2-7; 8 bases fit TRBD2. The CDR3 is 15 amino acids. The junction had 6 bases not matched to a gene; V was cut back by 1 base and J by 4 bases. Per the germline V gene, CDR1 is LGHNA and CDR2 is YNFKEQ. The CDR3: CASSQGGGGMYEQYF. The CDR3 DNA is TGTGCCAGCAGCCAAGGCGGCGGGGGGATGTACGAGCAGTACTTC.

The gene calls are TRBV10-2 and TRBJ2-2, with D maybe TRBD1 (6 bases). The germline V gene has CDR1 WSHSY and CDR2 SAAADI. With 10 bases removed from V and 2 bases from J, the gap between germline ends came to 20 bases. The CDR3 covers 16 residues. This chain's CDR3 is CATDSWGQKNTGELFF. Written as DNA, the CDR3 is TGCGCCACCGACTCATGGGGACAAAAAAACACCGGGGAGCTGTTTTTT.

The chain joins TRBV5-4 to TRBJ1-4; 12 bases are shared with TRBD1. Germline lookup yields CDR1 SGHNT and CDR2 YYREEE (reference sequence). The CDR3 runs 15 residues. V lost 4 bases and J lost 8; bases outside the gene matches: 6. CDR3 sequence reads: CASSAGDRGREKLFF. The CDR3 coding sequence is TGTGCCAGCAGCGCGGGGGACAGGGGGCGGGAAAAACTGTTTTTT. The entire variable domain, with the rest obtained from reference TRBV5-4 and TRBJ1-4, is as follows: ETGVTQSPTHLIKTRGQQVTLRCSSQSGHNTVSWYQQALGQGPQFIFQYYREEENGRGNFPPRFSGLQFPNYSSELNVNALELDDSALYLCASSAGDRGREKLFFGSGTQLSVL.

The CDR3 nucleotides read TGTGCCTGGGCCGGAGGGGCCGGACTTGGCTACACCTTC. This translates into CAWAGGAGLGYTF. The genes are TRBV30 and TRBJ1-2, with D possibly matching TRBD1 (5 bases). This CDR3 region has 13 residues. The germline V and J ends were trimmed by 5 bases and 7 bases, with 17 bases remaining between them. The germline CDR1 and CDR2 sequences are GTSNPN and SVGIG (reference sequence).

J is TRBJ1-6 and V is TRBV4-1; 9 nucleotides line up with TRBD1. This CDR3 is built from 17 residues. Germline CDR1 reads MGHRA; CDR2 reads YSYEKL. Unmatched junction bases numbered 12, after V lost 5 bases and J lost 7 bases. DNA for the CDR3: TGCGCCAGCAGCTTCGTCCCGGGACAGGGTGGGAATTCACCCCTCCACTTT. Translated, it gives CASSFVPGQGGNSPLHF.

This chain joins TRBV5-1 and TRBJ2-7; D could derive from TRBD1 or TRBD2 (5 bases each). Germline-derived CDR1 and CDR2 are SGHRS and YFSETQ. Trimming removed 0 bases at V and 0 bases at J, with 13 bases between. The CDR3 has 16 residues. CDR3 nucleotide sequence: TGCGCCAGCAGCTTGGCCGAGGGGACGAGCTCCTACGAGCAGTACTTC. It is translated as CASSLAEGTSSYEQYF.

The V and J genes are TRBV14 and TRBJ2-7, with 9 positions matching TRBD2. Trimming removed 0 bases from V and 5 bases from J; junction bases left unmatched: 11. The CDR3 totals 17 residues. The germline V gene has CDR1 SGHDN and CDR2 FVKESK. The CDR3 nucleotides are TGTGCCAGCAGCCAAGACCCCTTGGGGGTAGCGGGAGACGAGCAGTACTTC. Encoded protein: CASSQDPLGVAGDEQYF. The whole variable domain, filled in from reference TRBV14 and TRBJ2-7, reads EAGVTQFPSHSVIEKGQTVTLRCDPISGHDNLYWYRRVMGKEIKFLLHFVKESKQDESGMPNNRFLAERTGGTYSTLKVQPAELEDSGVYFCASSQDPLGVAGDEQYFGPGTRLTVT.

This clone was seen only once. The chain carries TRBV7-2 and TRBJ1-1; D unresolved. From germline, CDR1 is SGHTA and CDR2 FQGNSA. The CDR3 sequence is 13 residues long. Trimming stripped 5 bases from V and 5 bases from J, with 12 bases between. CDR3 sequence: CASSGGGGTEAFF. CDR3 sequence (DNA): TGTGCCAGCAGCGGTGGCGGTGGGACTGAAGCTTTCTTT.

The chain carries TRBV20-1 and TRBJ2-1; D is ambiguous. Germline V gives CDR1 DFQATT, CDR2 SNEGSKA (reference sequence). This CDR3 has 10 residues. V shed 3 bases and J shed 10 bases, with 7 bases lying between them. In DNA, the CDR3 is TGCAGTGCTAGTGAGGAGGAGCAGTTCTTC. Its translation is CSASEEEQFF.

The rearrangement uses TRBV6-5 and TRBJ2-6, with no clear D. The CDR3 totals 15 residues. From germline, CDR1 is MNHEY and CDR2 SVGAGI. Trimming shortened V by 6 bases and J by 0 bases, and 9 bases separated the two germline ends. The CDR3 coding sequence is TGTGCCAGCAGCCGGACCACCTCTGGGGCCAACGTCCTGACTTTC. This encodes CASSRTTSGANVLTF.

The chain recombines TRBV6-5 with TRBJ1-3, with no clear D. This CDR3 has 16 residues. Trimming pared 2 bases from V and 0 bases from J, leaving 11 bases between. Germline values: CDR1 MNHEY, CDR2 SVGAGI. CDR3 loop: CASSYGVLNSGNTIYF. The DNA for the CDR3 is TGTGCCAGCAGTTACGGGGTCCTGAACTCTGGAAACACCATATATTTT.

The rearrangement joins TRBV9 to TRBJ2-3; tentatively, D is TRBD2 (5 bases). This CDR3 spans 16 amino acids. V was trimmed by 4 bases and J by 6 bases, leaving 21 bases between them. CDR1 and CDR2 from the germline V gene are SGDLS and YYNGEE. CDR3 nucleotides: TGTGCCAGCAGCTTATGGACCACCGGGGTGGTGGATACGCAGTATTTT. Encoded protein: CASSLWTTGVVDTQYF.

The V call is TRBV3-1 (or the pseudogene TRBV3-2), the J call TRBJ2-7; TRBD2 matches 8 bases. This CDR3 region has 15 residues. Germline trimming cut 5 bases from V and 6 bases from J; bases unmatched to any gene: 12. The germline CDR1 and CDR2 sequences are LGHDT and YNNKEL (reference sequence). The CDR3 protein is CASSYHSAGGSEQYF. DNA of the CDR3: TGTGCCAGCAGCTACCACTCCGCGGGGGGCTCCGAGCAGTACTTC.

This sequence joins TRBV12-3 or TRBV12-4 and TRBJ2-7, with D hard to call. This CDR3 has 13 amino acids. V lost 6 bases, J lost 4 bases, and 13 bases lay in between. In DNA, the CDR3 is TGTGCCAGCAGATCCCCGGTTTATTACGAGCAGTACTTC. This codes for CASRSPVYYEQYF.